A single sample gave rise to the 9 T cell receptor beta chains below, sequenced in a study of T cells in Graves' hyperthyroidism and ophthalmopathy. RNA transcripts were the template for amplifying TCR beta CDR3 regions. TCR CDR3 regions were first amplified by RT-PCR with HTBI primers. A single record per CDR3 protein comes from TCRdb applying MiXCR to the multiplex PCR reads. This sample has some 600,000 distinct CDR3 sequences, with approximately 15% found just once. The sequencing input was blood. The receptors derive from a young woman with Graves' hyperthyroidism that later progressed to Graves' ophthalmopathy.

V is TRBV12-3 or TRBV12-4 and J is TRBJ1-2; 8 bases map to TRBD1. V dropped 6 bases and J dropped 0; count of bases not matched to a gene: 9. CDR3 size: 16 residues. For the CDR3, the DNA is TGTGCCAGCAGCCTTCGGACAGGGCGAGCTAACTATGGCTACACCTTC. Protein: CASSLRTGRANYGYTF.

This clonotype came up many times. The genes are TRBV30 and TRBJ1-1; maybe TRBD1 (6 bases). Between the trimmed V and J ends, which lost 4 bases and 2 bases, there was a span of 14 bases. The CDR3 runs 14 residues. Looked up from germline, CDR1 is GTSNPN and CDR2 is SVGIG (reference sequence). CDR3: CAWTQDRINTEAFF. Here the CDR3 DNA reads TGTGCCTGGACCCAAGACAGGATTAACACTGAAGCTTTCTTT.

This clonotype was found many times. The chain employs TRBV30 and TRBJ1-2; 9 bases are a match to TRBD1. The CDR3 spans 13 residues. Germline CDR1 GTSNPN, CDR2 SVGIG (reference sequence). J lost 8 bases, V lost 3 bases, and 7 bases had no gene match. CDR3 protein: CAWSRQGVNGYTF. Here the CDR3 DNA reads TGTGCCTGGAGCAGACAGGGGGTGAACGGCTACACCTTC.

The chain has TRBV30 and TRBJ2-4, with TRBD2 identical over 7 bases. CDR3 size: 13 residues. Germline loops: CDR1 GTSNPN, CDR2 SVGIG (reference sequence). Trimming took 4 bases from V and 6 from J; bases not matched to a gene: 6. The CDR3 loop is CAWITGGGNIQYF. The CDR3 DNA is TGTGCCTGGATCACGGGAGGTGGAAACATTCAGTACTTC.

This clonotype occurred many times. The chain combines TRBV12-3 or TRBV12-4 with TRBJ2-7; 9 nucleotides align to TRBD1. V lost 5 bases, J lost 7 bases, and 12 bases stayed unmatched. The CDR3 covers 15 residues. Here the CDR3 DNA reads TGTGCCAGCAGTCAGGAGACAGGGGGATCTAGTGAGCAGTACTTC. As protein: CASSQETGGSSEQYF.

This clonotype has a count of ten or more. The gene calls are TRBV28 and TRBJ2-7; D ambiguous. This CDR3 has 16 residues. CDR1 is MDHEN and CDR2 is SYDVKM in the germline V gene. Trimming removed 2 bases at V and 3 bases at J, with 17 bases between. CDR3 DNA sequence: TGTGCCAGCAGTTTAGGCGATCCTGGGGATTACTACGAGCAGTACTTC. It specifies CASSLGDPGDYYEQYF.

The table lists this clonotype with many counts. The chain is built from TRBV5-1 and TRBJ2-7, with no clear D. CDR3 length equals 13 residues. V was shortened by 1 base and J by 3 bases, with 8 bases between the two germline ends. Germline V gives CDR1 SGHRS, CDR2 YFSETQ. CDR3 coding DNA: TGCGCCAGCAGCTTGAGAGAGTACTACGAGCAGTACTTC. This sequence encodes CASSLREYYEQYF.

The table lists this clonotype with many counts. The chain carries TRBV19 and TRBJ2-1; 13 bases align to TRBD2. The germline CDR1 and CDR2 sequences are LNHDA and SQIVND (reference sequence). J was trimmed by 7 bases and V by 6 bases; bases with no gene match: 12. The CDR3 is made up of 17 amino acids. The CDR3 sequence: CASSPGGGLAGRNEQFF. CDR3 coding DNA: TGTGCCAGTAGCCCAGGGGGGGGACTAGCGGGAAGGAATGAGCAGTTCTTC.

The chain carries TRBV28 and TRBJ2-6; TRBD1 aligns across 12 bases. J lost 2 bases, V lost 1 base, and 6 bases had no gene match. The CDR3 extends over 19 amino acids. The germline V gene encodes CDR1 MDHEN and CDR2 SYDVKM. This CDR3 reads CASSLSPRDRGPGANVLTF. The CDR3 DNA reads as TGTGCCAGCAGTTTATCCCCCCGGGACAGGGGGCCTGGGGCCAACGTCCTGACTTTC.